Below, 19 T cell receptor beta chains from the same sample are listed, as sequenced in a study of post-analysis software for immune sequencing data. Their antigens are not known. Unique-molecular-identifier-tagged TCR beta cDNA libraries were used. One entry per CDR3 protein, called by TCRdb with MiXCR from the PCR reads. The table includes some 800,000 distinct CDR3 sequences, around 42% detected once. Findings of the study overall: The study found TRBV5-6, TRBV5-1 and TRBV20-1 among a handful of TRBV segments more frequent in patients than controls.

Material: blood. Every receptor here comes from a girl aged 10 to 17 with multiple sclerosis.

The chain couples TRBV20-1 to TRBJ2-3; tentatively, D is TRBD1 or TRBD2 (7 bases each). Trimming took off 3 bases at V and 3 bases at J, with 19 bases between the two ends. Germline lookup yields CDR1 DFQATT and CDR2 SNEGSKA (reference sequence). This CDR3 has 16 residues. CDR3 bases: TGCAGTGCTAGGAAAAGGGGGCTAGCGGTGACAGATACGCAGTATTTT. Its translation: CSARKRGLAVTDTQYF.

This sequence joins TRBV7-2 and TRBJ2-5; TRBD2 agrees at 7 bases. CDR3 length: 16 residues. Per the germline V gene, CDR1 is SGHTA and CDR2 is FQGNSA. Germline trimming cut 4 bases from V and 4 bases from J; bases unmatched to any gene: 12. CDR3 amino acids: CASSSTGTTLRETQYF. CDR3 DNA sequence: TGTGCCAGCAGCTCCACCGGGACTACCCTCCGAGAGACCCAGTACTTC.

Written as DNA, the CDR3 is TGCAGTGCTACTCGGGGTATCGAGACCCAGTACTTC. Encoded protein: CSATRGIETQYF. The rearrangement joins TRBV20-1 to TRBJ2-5, with D maybe TRBD2 (5 bases). CDR1 is DFQATT, CDR2 SNEGSKA, per germline (reference sequence). The V end was cut by 4 bases, the J end by 5 bases, with 11 bases between. This CDR3 has 12 amino acids.

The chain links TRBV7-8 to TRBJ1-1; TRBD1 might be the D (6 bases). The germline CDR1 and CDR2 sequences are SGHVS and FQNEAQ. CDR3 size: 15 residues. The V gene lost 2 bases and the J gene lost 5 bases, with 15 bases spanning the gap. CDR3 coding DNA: TGTGCCAGCAGCTTAAAGGGGCCAGGGGAGACTGAAGCTTTCTTT. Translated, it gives CASSLKGPGETEAFF. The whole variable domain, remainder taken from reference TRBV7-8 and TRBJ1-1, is GAGVSQSPRYKVAKRGQDVALRCDPISGHVSLFWYQQALGQGPEFLTYFQNEAQLDKSGLPSDRFFAERPEGSVSTLKIQRTQQEDSAVYLCASSLKGPGETEAFFGQGTRLTVV.

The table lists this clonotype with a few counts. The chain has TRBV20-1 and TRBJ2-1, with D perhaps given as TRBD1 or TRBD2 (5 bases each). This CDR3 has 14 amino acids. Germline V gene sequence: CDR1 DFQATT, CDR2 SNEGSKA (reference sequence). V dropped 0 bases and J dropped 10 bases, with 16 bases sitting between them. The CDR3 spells CSARDEGPQSEQFF. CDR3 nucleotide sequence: TGCAGTGCTAGAGATGAGGGGCCCCAAAGCGAGCAGTTCTTC.

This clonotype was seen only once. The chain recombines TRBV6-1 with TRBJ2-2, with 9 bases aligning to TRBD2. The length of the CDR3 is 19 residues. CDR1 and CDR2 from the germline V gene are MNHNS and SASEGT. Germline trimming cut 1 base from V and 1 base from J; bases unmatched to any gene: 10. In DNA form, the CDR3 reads TGTGCCAGCAGTGAAGGGCTTAGGGCTAGCGGGAAGAACACCGGGGAGCTGTTTTTT. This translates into CASSEGLRASGKNTGELFF.

The CDR3: CSATIAGGAQETQYF. The CDR3 nucleotides read TGCAGTGCTACCATAGCGGGAGGGGCTCAAGAGACCCAGTACTTC. V gene TRBV20-1 combines with J gene TRBJ2-5; 11 bases align to TRBD2. The CDR3 is 15 amino acids. J gave up 2 bases and V 4 bases, and 6 bases lay outside the gene matches. Germline assignment: CDR1 DFQATT and CDR2 SNEGSKA (reference sequence).

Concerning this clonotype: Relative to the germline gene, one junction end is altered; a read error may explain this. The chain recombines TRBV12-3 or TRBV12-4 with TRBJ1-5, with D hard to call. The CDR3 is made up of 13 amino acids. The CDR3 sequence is CASQGGSNRPQHF. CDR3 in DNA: TGTGCCAGCCAAGGTGGGAGCAATCGGCCCCAGCATTTT.

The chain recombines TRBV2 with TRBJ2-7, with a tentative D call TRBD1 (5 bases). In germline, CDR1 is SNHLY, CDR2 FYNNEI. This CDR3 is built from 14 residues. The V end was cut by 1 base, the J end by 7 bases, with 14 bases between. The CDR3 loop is CASSEGAGMREQYF. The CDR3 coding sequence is TGTGCCAGCAGTGAAGGGGCAGGGATGAGGGAGCAGTACTTC.

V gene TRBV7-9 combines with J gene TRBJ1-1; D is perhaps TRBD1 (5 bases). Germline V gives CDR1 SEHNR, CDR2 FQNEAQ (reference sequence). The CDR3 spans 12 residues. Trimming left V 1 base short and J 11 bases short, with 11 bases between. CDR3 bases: TGTGCCAGCAGCTTAGGATGGGGGGGGGCTTTCTTT. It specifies CASSLGWGGAFF.

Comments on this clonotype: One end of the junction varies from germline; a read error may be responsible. The CDR3 nucleotides are TGTGCCAGCAGTTACTTGGGGACTAGCAGAGATACGCAGTATTTT. It is translated as CASSYLGTSRDTQYF. The chain employs TRBV6-2 or TRBV6-3 and TRBJ2-3; TRBD2 agrees at 9 bases. The germline V gene encodes CDR1 MNHEY and CDR2 SVGEGT. The CDR3 totals 15 residues.

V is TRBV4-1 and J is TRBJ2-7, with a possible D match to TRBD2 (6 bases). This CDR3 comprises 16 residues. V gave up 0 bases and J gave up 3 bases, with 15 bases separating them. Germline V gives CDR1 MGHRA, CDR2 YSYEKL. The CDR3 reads CASSQDLGGEDYEQYF. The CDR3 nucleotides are TGCGCCAGCAGCCAAGATCTCGGGGGAGAGGACTACGAGCAGTACTTC.

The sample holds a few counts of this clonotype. In DNA, the CDR3 is TGTGCCAGCAGCTCCCAGGGACTCCCGGCGACCGAGCAGTACTTC. This gives the protein CASSSQGLPATEQYF. The V and J genes are TRBV7-2 and TRBJ2-7, with a possible D match to TRBD2 (6 bases). V was pared by 4 bases and J by 6 bases, with 19 bases between. Per the germline V gene, CDR1 is SGHTA and CDR2 is FQGNSA. This CDR3 comprises 15 residues.

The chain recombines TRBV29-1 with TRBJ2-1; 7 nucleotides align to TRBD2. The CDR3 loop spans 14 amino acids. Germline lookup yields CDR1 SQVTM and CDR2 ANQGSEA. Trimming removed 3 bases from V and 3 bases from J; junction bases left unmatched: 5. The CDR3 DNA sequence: TGCAGCGTTGATTTCCTAGCGGTCTACAATGAGCAGTTCTTC. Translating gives CSVDFLAVYNEQFF.

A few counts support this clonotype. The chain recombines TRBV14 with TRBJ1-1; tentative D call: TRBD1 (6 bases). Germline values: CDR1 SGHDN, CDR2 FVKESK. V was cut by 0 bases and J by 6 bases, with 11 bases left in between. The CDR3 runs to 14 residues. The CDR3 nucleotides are TGTGCCAGCAGCCAAGATGCAGGGGTGGCTGAAGCTTTCTTT. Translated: CASSQDAGVAEAFF.

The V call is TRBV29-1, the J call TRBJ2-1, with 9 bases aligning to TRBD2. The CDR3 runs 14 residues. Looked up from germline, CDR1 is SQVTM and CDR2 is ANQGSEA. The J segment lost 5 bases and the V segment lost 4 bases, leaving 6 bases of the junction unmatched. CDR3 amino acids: CSVGVAGVHNEQFF. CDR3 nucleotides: TGCAGCGTTGGGGTAGCGGGAGTCCACAATGAGCAGTTCTTC.

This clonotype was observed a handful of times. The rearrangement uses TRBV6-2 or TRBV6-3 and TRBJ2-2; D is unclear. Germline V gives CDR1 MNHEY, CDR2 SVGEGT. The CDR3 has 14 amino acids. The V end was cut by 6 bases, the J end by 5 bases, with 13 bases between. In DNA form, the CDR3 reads TGTGCCAGCAGCCCCCTGCTTCGGACCGGGGAGCTGTTTTTT. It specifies CASSPLLRTGELFF.

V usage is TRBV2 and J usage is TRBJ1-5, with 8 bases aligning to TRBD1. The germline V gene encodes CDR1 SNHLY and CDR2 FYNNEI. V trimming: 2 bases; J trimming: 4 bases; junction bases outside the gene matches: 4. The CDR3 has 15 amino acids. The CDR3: CASSERQGLNQPQHF. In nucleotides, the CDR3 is TGTGCCAGCAGTGAAAGACAGGGGTTGAATCAGCCCCAGCATTTT.

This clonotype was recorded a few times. CDR3 DNA sequence: TGTGCCAGCAGCCTCCAATCACCCAGGGACGGGTACAATGAGCAGTTCTTC. Encoded protein: CASSLQSPRDGYNEQFF. The rearrangement joins TRBV28 to TRBJ2-1; D may correspond to TRBD1 or TRBD2 (5 bases each). Germline V lookup: CDR1 MDHEN, CDR2 SYDVKM. The CDR3 extends over 17 amino acids. V lost 6 bases to trimming and J lost 4 bases, with 22 bases between them. The full variable domain, completed using reference TRBV28 and TRBJ2-1, is DVKVTQSSRYLVKRTGEKVFLECVQDMDHENMFWYRQDPGLGLRLIYFSYDVKMKEKGDIPEGYSVSREKKERFSLILESASTNQTSMYLCASSLQSPRDGYNEQFFGPGTRLTVL.